The text below deals with one TCR beta chain. Which antigen it targets is not known. No per-base quality is available; no much larger clone lies one base away. The data stem from a study of blood T cell repertoires in COVID-19 (dated by TCRdb to 2020 to 2021). Context from the whole study: Samples covering the acute and convalescent phases of COVID-19 were provided by collaborators in the United States, Italy and Spain. The samples were drawn from the first 160 participants of the ongoing ImmuneRACE study and from over a thousand subjects provided by 6 global collaborators. Sample metadata almost always included a de-identified subject ID, COVID-19 status, age in years and sex. The repertoires were made available in a free public database intended to serve as a resource for research on the immune response to SARS-CoV-2. The material from the prospective study consisted of cDNA or gDNA derived from T cells, B-cell-depleted T cells, or PBMCs. Deeply sampled blood TCRbeta repertoires from subjects exposed to, actively infected with, or recovered from COVID-19 were included in the dataset. Where available, HLA class I and class II types were taken from metadata supplied by the sample provider and were not determined by assay-based typing. General findings and caveats noted by the study authors: How much clinical and demographic metadata was included differed by source and by participant, and the metadata was provided uncurated.

Collaborating institutions collected whole blood in K2EDTA tubes following their own protocols. For TCRbeta analysis, collaborator samples were shipped as frozen whole blood, as isolated PBMCs, or as DNA extracted from either sample type. Based on the germline V gene (reference sequence), the CDR1 and CDR2 sequences are LGHDT and YNNKEL. CDR3 length: 17 amino acids, cysteine to phenylalanine. The read is trimmed to its CDR3 DNA, 51 bases read in frame from base 1. V loses 2 bases of germline sequence and J loses 4 bases, and the interval between the two ends is 21 bases. TCRbeta CDR3 regions were amplified from genomic DNA by means of the immunoSEQ Assay, a bias-controlled multiplex PCR. The authors' analysis ran thus. The number of nucleated cells in each sample was estimated from the amplification of reference gene primers within the assay. Sequence reads were collapsed and filtered to measure the absolute abundance of every unique TCRbeta CDR3 rearrangement. Productive Simpson clonality was computed per sample as the square root of Simpson's diversity index over productive rearrangements. TCRdb's version of the immuneACCESS table is confined to in-frame rearrangements and falls short of the full clone set. An unresolved V gene accounts for under half of the shortfall where checked; the remainder is of unknown origin. V and J calls and clone size come straight from that table; D and trimming were deduced from the DNA. The sample table records over 40,000 clones; just over 85% of these occur just once. Clones ranked in the top ten supply roughly 2.9% of the sample.

Sample: peripheral blood. In this chain, TRBV3-1 (or the pseudogene TRBV3-2) is recombined with TRBJ2-7, with TRBD1 perhaps the D gene, on 5 matching bases. The sequence was collected from a woman of 80 years or more with acute or convalescent COVID-19. The DNA is as follows: TGTGCCAGCAGCCAAAAATCGGGCAGGGTGGTGTCGTACGAGCAGTACTTC. This is translated as CASSQKSGRVVSYEQYF.